Listed below are T cell receptor beta chains from one sample, sequenced in a study of beta chain features in type 1 diabetes. Only in-frame clones appear in the TCRdb table, and some are missing; sequencing was by immunoSEQ multiplex PCR. The sample lists hundreds of thousands of clones, less than 20% occurring once. The specimen sequenced was naive CD4+ T cells from blood. These receptors all stem from a man younger than 35 in good health. Both conserved end residues are part of each CDR3. A D gene is named only where the DNA matches it firmly. Rows may omit the clone size; those that give it use once, few, many or a size class.

D gene: -; clone size: few; J gene: TRBJ1-3; V gene: TRBV9; CDR3 DNA: TGTGCCAGCAGCGCCCGACAGACACCCTCTGGAAACACCATATATTTT; CDR3 protein: CASSARQTPSGNTIYF
D gene: -; clone size: -; J gene: TRBJ1-3; V gene: TRBV5-6; CDR3 DNA: TGTGCCAGCAGACTATTCTCTGGAAACACCATATATTTT; CDR3 protein: CASRLFSGNTIYF
D gene: TRBD1; clone size: few; J gene: TRBJ1-5; V gene: TRBV4-3; CDR3 DNA: TGCGCCAGCAGCCAAGCCATTGCGGGTCAGGGGGGATTTCAGCCCCAGCATTTT; CDR3 protein: CASSQAIAGQGGFQPQHF
D gene: TRBD1; clone size: -; J gene: TRBJ1-6; V gene: TRBV30; CDR3 DNA: TGTGCCTGGAGTCTAATGACAGGGGATAGTTCACCCCTCCACTTT; CDR3 protein: CAWSLMTGDSSPLHF
D gene: -; clone size: few; J gene: TRBJ1-2; V gene: TRBV30; CDR3 DNA: TGTGCCTGGAGATACACCGGGACCGCGTATGGCTACACCTTC; CDR3 protein: CAWRYTGTAYGYTF
D gene: TRBD2; clone size: -; J gene: TRBJ2-5; V gene: TRBV5-4; CDR3 DNA: TGTGCCAGCAGCTGGGAACTAGCGGGCCGAAGGGAGACCCAGTACTTC; CDR3 protein: CASSWELAGRRETQYF
D gene: TRBD1; clone size: few; J gene: TRBJ2-1; V gene: TRBV13; CDR3 DNA: TGTGCCAGCAGACATGGGACAGGGATCGTTGAGCAGTTCTTC; CDR3 protein: CASRHGTGIVEQFF
D gene: -; clone size: -; J gene: TRBJ2-5; V gene: TRBV30; CDR3 DNA: TGTGCCTGGAGTGTACTCTGGACAGAAGAGACCCAGTACTTC; CDR3 protein: CAWSVLWTEETQYF
D gene: TRBD1; clone size: -; J gene: TRBJ2-2; V gene: TRBV9; CDR3 DNA: TGTGCCAGCAGCCCCCGGACAGGGGGTCCAACCGGGGAGCTGTTTTTT; CDR3 protein: CASSPRTGGPTGELFF
D gene: TRBD2; clone size: few; J gene: TRBJ2-3; V gene: TRBV27; CDR3 DNA: TGTGCCAGCAGTTTATTCATTCGGGGGGGTGCCCCCAATACGCAGTATTTT; CDR3 protein: CASSLFIRGGAPNTQYF